What follows describes a single T cell receptor (beta chain). Its target antigen remains unknown. Base qualities are not at hand, and no much larger clone is one base apart. This sample is part of a study of shared clonotypes between healthy human individuals (dated by TCRdb to about 2020). Regarding the research as a whole: Two women and three men aged 18 to 49 years were included in the cohort. For each donor, CD4 naive and CD4 memory were each given three plates, CD8 naive was given two plates, and CD8 memory was given one plate. Blood TCR repertoires of about 5 healthy adults were deeply sequenced to estimate repertoire size and the extent of clonotype sharing between individuals. To increase sequencing depth and limit assay-specific biases, TCR repertoire library preparation and sequencing were carried out by different laboratories using diverse techniques. Leukapheresis yielded between about 0.8 and 9.5 billion PBMCs per donor. Overall study results and their limits: Naive subsets generally had larger estimated clonotype richness than memory subsets. Pairwise subsampling led to the expectation that sequencing depth would affect the degree of clonotype sharing among donors. Roughly 5.2% of naive CD4, 3.5% of naive CD8, approximately 2.2% of memory CD4, and approximately 0.39% of memory CD8 clonotypes were shared across a few donors. Clonotypes shared by all four sorted-subset donors showed higher generation probabilities than non-shared clonotypes. Sampling was restricted to blood, and TCR repertoires in tissue are likely to differ from TCR repertoires in blood. Even with the large sequencing depth, rarefaction of the sorted-subset datasets indicated that sequencing was incomplete. The genetic and exposure-history diversity represented was limited by the small number of donors.

Using the deep immunoSEQ assay, multiplex PCR amplified TCR CDR3 regions from genomic DNA. Extracted genomic DNA from each cell subset was spread evenly across all wells of several immunoSEQ 96-well plates, with each plate serving as a replicate. Each replicate PCR for sorted subsets received approximately 220 ng genomic DNA, equal to tens of thousands of T cell genomes. Purified libraries were quantified with a Qubit 3.0 fluorometer, sized on a Bioanalyzer 2100, and re-quantified with the KAPA Library Quantification kit. Every immunoSEQ 96-well plate was sequenced on a separate single-read 150-cycle Illumina NextSeq 550 flow cell. Per the original workflow: Because the immunoSEQ output included only junctional sequences and no quality scores, the filtering could not be the same as the filtering used for full-length reads. To assign V/J genes and CDR3, sequences were annotated using PyIR, a Python wrapper for IgBLAST v1.9, with IMGT germline references. Reads with weak V/J assignments (E-value above 1e-6), missing CDR3, stop codons, out-of-frame junctions, or ambiguous translated residues were removed. V3J clonotypes were defined by identical inferred V gene, J gene, and CDR3 amino acid sequence. To compute the percentage overlap between repertoires, the number of shared unique clonotypes was divided by the size of the smaller repertoire. Richness of each repertoire was evaluated using RTK rarefaction, the Chao1 estimator, and Recon v2.1 estimates of unobserved clonotypes. OLGA was used to compute generation probabilities for all TCRbeta clonotypes that the gDNA method yielded from a few donors. This immuneACCESS table, as held by TCRdb, lists in-frame sequences with V and J called but not all clones. Of the missing ones, under half trace to an unresolved V gene in checked studies; the others have no known cause. V and J calls plus clone size are reproduced from that table; the DNA served to infer D and trimming. The sample table records more than 2 million clones; more than 90% of these occur just once. The ten largest clones capture around 0.13% of the sample.

Via the germline V gene, CDR1 is ENHRY and CDR2 SYGVKD. Its CDR3 holds 15 amino acids, cysteine through phenylalanine. CDR3 DNA only is kept here, 45 bases in frame from base 1. Clipping removes 2 bases from V and 5 bases from J, with 8 as the unmatched junction base count. The donors were healthy, HIV-negative adults with no recently reported acute infections or vaccinations. Every donor was a Caucasian adult living in Nashville, Tennessee, USA. CD4+ T cells were enriched by magnetic negative selection; naive cells were then positively selected on CD45RA, and the negative fraction formed the memory subset. Blood was obtained by leukapheresis, after which PBMCs were separated by Ficoll-Histopaque density gradient centrifugation and cryopreserved in liquid nitrogen vapor phase. Analytical flow cytometry was used to check the purity and quantity of every magnetically sorted T cell population. Genomic DNA was isolated from each sorted fraction and quantified by UV absorbance on a Nanodrop 2000c.

The TCR originated in a man aged 18 to 30 in good health. The V and J segments used are TRBV10-3 and TRBJ2-7; 8 junctional bases match TRBD2. Material: naive CD4+ T cells sorted from blood. The cell subset or site label corresponds to: CD45RA+ positively selected. The CDR3: CAISEGSGREHEQYF. The DNA sequence is TGTGCCATCAGTGAGGGGAGCGGGAGAGAGCACGAGCAGTACTTC.